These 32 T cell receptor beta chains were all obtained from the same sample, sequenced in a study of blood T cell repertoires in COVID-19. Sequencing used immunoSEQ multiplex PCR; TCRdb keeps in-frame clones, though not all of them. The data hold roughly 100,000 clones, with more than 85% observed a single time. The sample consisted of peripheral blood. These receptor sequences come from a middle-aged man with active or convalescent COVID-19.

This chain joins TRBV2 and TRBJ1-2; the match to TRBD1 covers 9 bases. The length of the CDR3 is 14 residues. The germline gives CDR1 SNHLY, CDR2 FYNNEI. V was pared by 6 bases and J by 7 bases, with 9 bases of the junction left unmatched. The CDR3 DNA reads TGTGCCAGCAGGAAAACAGGGGGCATCGGTGGCTACACCTTC. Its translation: CASRKTGGIGGYTF.

The CDR3 is CASTGTGVYGYTF. CDR3 nucleotides: TGTGCCAGTACCGGGACAGGAGTATATGGCTACACCTTC. The chain is built from TRBV6-5 and TRBJ1-2, with 8 bases fitting TRBD1. Germline CDR1 is MNHEY and CDR2 is SVGAGI. CDR3 size: 13 residues. Trimming took 9 bases from V and 5 from J; bases not matched to a gene: 8.

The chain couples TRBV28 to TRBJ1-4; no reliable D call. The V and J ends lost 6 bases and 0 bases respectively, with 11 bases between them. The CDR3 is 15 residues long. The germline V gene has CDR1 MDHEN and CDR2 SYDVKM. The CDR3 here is CASRKSGSTNEKLFF. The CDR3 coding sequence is TGTGCCAGCAGAAAGTCGGGGTCAACTAATGAAAAACTGTTTTTT.

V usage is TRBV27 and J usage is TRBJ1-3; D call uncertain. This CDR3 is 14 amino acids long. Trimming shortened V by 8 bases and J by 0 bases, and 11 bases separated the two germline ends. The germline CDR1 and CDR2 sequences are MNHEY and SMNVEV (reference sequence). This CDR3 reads CASSGLSSGNTIYF. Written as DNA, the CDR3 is TGTGCCAGCTCAGGACTGTCCTCTGGAAACACCATATATTTT.

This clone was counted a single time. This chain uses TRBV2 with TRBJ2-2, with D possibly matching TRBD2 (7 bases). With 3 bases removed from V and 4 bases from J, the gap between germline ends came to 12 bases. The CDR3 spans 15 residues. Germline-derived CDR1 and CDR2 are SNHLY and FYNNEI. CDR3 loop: CASSDWGGRTGELFF. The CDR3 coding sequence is TGTGCCAGCAGTGATTGGGGGGGCCGCACCGGGGAGCTGTTTTTT.

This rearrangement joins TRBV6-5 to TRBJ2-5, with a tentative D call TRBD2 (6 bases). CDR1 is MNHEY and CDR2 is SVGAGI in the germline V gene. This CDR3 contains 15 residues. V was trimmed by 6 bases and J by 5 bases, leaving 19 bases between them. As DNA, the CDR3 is TGTGCCAGCAGGGGAGGACGGTCCGTTGGGGAGACCCAGTACTTC. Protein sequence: CASRGGRSVGETQYF.

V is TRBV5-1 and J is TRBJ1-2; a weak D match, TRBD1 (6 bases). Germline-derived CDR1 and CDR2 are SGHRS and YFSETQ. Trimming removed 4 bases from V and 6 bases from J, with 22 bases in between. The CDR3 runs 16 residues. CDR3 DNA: TGCGCCAGCAGCGTTTTACAGGGATCGATGGGAAATGGCTACACCTTC. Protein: CASSVLQGSMGNGYTF.

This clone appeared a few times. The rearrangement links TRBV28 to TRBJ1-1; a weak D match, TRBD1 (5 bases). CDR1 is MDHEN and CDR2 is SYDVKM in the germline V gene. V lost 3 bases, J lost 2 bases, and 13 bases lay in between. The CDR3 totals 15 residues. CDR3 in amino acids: CASSLGGVLNTEAFF. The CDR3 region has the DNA TGTGCCAGCAGTTTGGGGGGGGTTTTAAACACTGAAGCTTTCTTT. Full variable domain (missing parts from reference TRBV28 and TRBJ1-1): DVKVTQSSRYLVKRTGEKVFLECVQDMDHENMFWYRQDPGLGLRLIYFSYDVKMKEKGDIPEGYSVSREKKERFSLILESASTNQTSMYLCASSLGGVLNTEAFFGQGTRLTVV.

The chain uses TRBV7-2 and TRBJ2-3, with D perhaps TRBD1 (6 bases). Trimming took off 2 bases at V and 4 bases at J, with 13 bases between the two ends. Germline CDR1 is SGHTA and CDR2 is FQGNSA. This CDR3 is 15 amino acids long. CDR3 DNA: TGTGCCAGCAGCTTACAGGGGATCGCGGCAGATACGCAGTATTTT. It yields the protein CASSLQGIAADTQYF. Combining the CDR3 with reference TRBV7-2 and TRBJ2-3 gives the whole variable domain GAGVSQSPSNKVTEKGKDVELRCDPISGHTALYWYRQSLGQGLEFLIYFQGNSAPDKSGLPSDRFSAERTGGSVSTLTIQRTQQEDSAVYLCASSLQGIAADTQYFGPGTRLTVL.

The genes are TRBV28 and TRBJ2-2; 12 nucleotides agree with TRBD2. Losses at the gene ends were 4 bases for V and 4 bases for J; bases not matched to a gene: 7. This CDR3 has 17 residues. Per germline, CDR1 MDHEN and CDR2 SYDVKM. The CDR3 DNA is TGTGCCAGCAGTTCTAGCGGGGGGGCCCAGGGCACCGGGGAGCTGTTTTTT. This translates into CASSSSGGAQGTGELFF.

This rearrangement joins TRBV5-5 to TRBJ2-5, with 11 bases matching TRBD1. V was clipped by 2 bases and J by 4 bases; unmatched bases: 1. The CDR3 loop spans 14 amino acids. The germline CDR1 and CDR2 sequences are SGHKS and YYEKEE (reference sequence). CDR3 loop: CASSFGTGGETQYF. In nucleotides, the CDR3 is TGTGCCAGCAGCTTTGGGACAGGGGGAGAGACCCAGTACTTC.

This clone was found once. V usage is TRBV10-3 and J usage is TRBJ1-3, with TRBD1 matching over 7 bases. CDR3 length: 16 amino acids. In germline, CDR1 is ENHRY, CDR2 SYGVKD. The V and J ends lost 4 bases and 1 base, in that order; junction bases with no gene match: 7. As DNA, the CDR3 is TGTGCCATCAGTGCCGCCGGGACAGTTTCTGGAAACACCATATATTTT. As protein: CAISAAGTVSGNTIYF.

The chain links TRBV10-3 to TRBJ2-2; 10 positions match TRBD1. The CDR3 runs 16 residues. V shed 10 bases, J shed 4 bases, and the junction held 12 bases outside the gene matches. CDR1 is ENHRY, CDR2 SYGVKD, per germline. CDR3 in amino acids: CANSGTGDTGTGELFF. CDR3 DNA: TGTGCCAACTCCGGGACAGGGGACACAGGCACCGGGGAGCTGTTTTTT.

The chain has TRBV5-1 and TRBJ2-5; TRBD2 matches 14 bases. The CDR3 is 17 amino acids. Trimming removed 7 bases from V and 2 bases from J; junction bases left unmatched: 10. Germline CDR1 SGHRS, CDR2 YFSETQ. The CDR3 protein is CASQRGTSGGPQETQYF. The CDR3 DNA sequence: TGCGCCAGCCAAAGAGGGACTAGCGGGGGCCCACAAGAGACCCAGTACTTC.

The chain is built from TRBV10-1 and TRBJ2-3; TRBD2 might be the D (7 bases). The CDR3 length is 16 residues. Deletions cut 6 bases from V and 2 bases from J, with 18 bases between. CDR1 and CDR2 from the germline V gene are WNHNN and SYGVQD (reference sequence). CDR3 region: CASSWNRGANTDTQYF. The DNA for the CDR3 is TGCGCCAGCAGCTGGAATCGGGGGGCTAACACAGATACGCAGTATTTT.

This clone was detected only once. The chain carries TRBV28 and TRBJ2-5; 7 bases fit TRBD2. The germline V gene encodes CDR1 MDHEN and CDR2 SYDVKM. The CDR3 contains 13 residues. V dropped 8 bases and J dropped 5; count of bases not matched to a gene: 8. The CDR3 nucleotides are TGTGCCAGCGTGAGGACTAGGCGTGAGACCCAGTACTTC. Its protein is CASVRTRRETQYF. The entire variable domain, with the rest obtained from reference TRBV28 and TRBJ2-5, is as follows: DVKVTQSSRYLVKRTGEKVFLECVQDMDHENMFWYRQDPGLGLRLIYFSYDVKMKEKGDIPEGYSVSREKKERFSLILESASTNQTSMYLCASVRTRRETQYFGPGTRLLVL.

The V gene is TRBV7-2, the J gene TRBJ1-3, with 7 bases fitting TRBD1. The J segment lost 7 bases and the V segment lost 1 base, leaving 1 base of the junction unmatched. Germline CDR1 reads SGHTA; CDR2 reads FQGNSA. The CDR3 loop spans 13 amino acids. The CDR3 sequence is CASSLVRGNTIYF. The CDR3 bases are TGTGCCAGCAGCTTAGTCAGGGGGAACACCATATATTTT.

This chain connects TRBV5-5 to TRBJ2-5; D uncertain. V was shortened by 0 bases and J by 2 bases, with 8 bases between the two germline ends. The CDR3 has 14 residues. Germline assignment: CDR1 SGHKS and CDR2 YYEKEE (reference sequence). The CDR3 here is CASSLVTQQETQYF. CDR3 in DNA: TGTGCCAGCAGCTTGGTAACTCAACAAGAGACCCAGTACTTC.

CDR3 bases: TGTGCCAGCAGCCCCCGGACAGGGGAAGAATCACCCCTCCACTTT. This encodes CASSPRTGEESPLHF. The gene calls are TRBV7-2 and TRBJ1-6; 9 bases are a match to TRBD1. Per germline, CDR1 SGHTA and CDR2 FQGNSA. The CDR3 contains 15 residues. The ends lost 5 bases at V and 10 bases at J; junction bases unmatched: 9.

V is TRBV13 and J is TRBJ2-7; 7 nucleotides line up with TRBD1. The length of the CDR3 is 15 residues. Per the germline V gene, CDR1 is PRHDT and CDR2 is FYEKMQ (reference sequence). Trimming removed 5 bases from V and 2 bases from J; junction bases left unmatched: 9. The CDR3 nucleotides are TGTGCCAGCAGCCTAAAACCCCAGGGGGCCTACGAGCAGTACTTC. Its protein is CASSLKPQGAYEQYF.

The CDR3 nucleotides are TGTGCCAGCAGCGTTAGCGGGACCAGATACAATGAGCAGTTCTTC. Translation gives CASSVSGTRYNEQFF. V usage is TRBV7-8 and J usage is TRBJ2-1; 8 bases match TRBD2. V was clipped by 5 bases and J by 4 bases; unmatched bases: 7. Germline V gene data show CDR1 as SGHVS and CDR2 as FQNEAQ. The CDR3 covers 15 residues.

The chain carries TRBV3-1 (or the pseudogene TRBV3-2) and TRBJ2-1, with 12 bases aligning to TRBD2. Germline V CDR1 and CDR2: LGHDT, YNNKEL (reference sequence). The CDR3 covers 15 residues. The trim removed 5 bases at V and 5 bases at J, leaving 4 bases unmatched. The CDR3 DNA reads TGTGCCAGCAGCAGACTAGCGGGGGAGAACAATGAGCAGTTCTTC. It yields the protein CASSRLAGENNEQFF.

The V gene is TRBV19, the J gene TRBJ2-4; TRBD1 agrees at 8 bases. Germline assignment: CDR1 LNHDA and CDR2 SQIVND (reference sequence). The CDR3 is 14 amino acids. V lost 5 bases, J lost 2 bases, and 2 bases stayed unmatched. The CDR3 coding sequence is TGTGCCAGTAGTGGGACAGGTACCAAAAACATTCAGTACTTC. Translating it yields CASSGTGTKNIQYF. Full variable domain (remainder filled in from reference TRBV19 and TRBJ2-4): DGGITQSPKYLFRKEGQNVTLSCEQNLNHDAMYWYRQDPGQGLRLIYYSQIVNDFQKGDIAEGYSVSREKKESFPLTVTSAQKNPTAFYLCASSGTGTKNIQYFGAGTRLSVL.

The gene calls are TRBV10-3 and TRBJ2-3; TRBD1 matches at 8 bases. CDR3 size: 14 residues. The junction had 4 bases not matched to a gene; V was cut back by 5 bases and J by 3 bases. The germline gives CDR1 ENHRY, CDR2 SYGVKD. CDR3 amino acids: CAISLDRETDTQYF. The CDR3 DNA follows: TGTGCCATCAGTCTGGACAGGGAAACAGATACGCAGTATTTT.

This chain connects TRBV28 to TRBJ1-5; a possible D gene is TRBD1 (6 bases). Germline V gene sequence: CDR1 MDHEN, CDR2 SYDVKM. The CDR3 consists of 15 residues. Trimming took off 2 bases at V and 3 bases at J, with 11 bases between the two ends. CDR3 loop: CASSLAQGNNQPQHF. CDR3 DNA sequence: TGTGCCAGCAGTTTAGCACAGGGTAACAATCAGCCCCAGCATTTT.

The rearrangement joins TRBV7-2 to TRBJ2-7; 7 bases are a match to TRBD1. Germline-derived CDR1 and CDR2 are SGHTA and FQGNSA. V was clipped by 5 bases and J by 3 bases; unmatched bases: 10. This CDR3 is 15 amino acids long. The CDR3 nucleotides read TGTGCCAGCAGCAACGACAGGGTGCTGATCTACGAGCAGTACTTC. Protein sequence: CASSNDRVLIYEQYF.

The CDR3 sequence: CASSIRLAGPTTGELFF. For the CDR3, the DNA is TGTGCCAGCAGCATCCGACTAGCGGGACCCACCACCGGGGAGCTGTTTTTT. The J gene is TRBJ2-2, the V gene TRBV21-1; the table's D call TRBD2 went unverified against the DNA. TRBV21-1 is a pseudogene segment. This CDR3 is built from 17 residues.

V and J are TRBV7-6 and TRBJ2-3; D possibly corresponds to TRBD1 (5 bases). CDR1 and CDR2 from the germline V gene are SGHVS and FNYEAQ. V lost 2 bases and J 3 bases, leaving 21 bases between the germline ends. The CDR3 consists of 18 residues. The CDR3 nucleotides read TGTGCCAGCAGCTTACAATCGCCGGGCCCAGGGTTTACAGATACGCAGTATTTT. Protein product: CASSLQSPGPGFTDTQYF.

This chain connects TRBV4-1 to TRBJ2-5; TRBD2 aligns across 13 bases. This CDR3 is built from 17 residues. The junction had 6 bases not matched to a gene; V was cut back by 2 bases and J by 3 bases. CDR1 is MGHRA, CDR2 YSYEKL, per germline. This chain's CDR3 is CASSQPGTSGEEETQYF. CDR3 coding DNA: TGCGCCAGCAGCCAACCCGGGACTAGCGGGGAGGAAGAGACCCAGTACTTC.

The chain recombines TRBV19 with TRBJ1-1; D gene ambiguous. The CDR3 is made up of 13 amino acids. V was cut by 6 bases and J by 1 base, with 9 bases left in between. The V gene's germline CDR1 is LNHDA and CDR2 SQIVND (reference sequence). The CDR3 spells CASRRGPNTEAFF. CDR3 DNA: TGTGCCAGTAGGAGAGGCCCGAACACTGAAGCTTTCTTT.

The CDR3, as DNA: TGTGCCAGCAGTTTGGGGGGGATGGAGACCCAGTACTTC. Protein sequence: CASSLGGMETQYF. The V gene is TRBV27, the J gene TRBJ2-5; 7 bases fit TRBD2. The CDR3 is made up of 13 amino acids. V trimming: 3 bases; J trimming: 5 bases; junction bases outside the gene matches: 3. Germline CDR1 MNHEY, CDR2 SMNVEV (reference sequence).

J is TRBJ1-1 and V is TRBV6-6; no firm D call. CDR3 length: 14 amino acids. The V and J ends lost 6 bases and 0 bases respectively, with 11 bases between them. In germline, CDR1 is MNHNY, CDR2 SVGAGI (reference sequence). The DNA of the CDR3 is TGTGCCAGCAGGTACGAATCGGTGAACACTGAAGCTTTCTTT. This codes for CASRYESVNTEAFF.